This entry concerns a single T cell receptor (beta chain). One junction end disagrees with the germline gene, perhaps due to a read error. This sample was taken from a study of T-cell reconstitution after alpha-beta-depleted transplantation in children. A TCRbeta library incorporating unique molecular identifiers was prepared. TCRdb itself ran the PCR reads through MiXCR, one entry per CDR3 protein. The table has roughly 100,000 distinct CDR3 sequences, 7.5% to 9.5% seen once. The V gene's germline CDR1 is SGHRS and CDR2 YFSETQ. The CDR3 extends over 15 amino acids. The material sequenced was PBMCs from the stem cell graft donor, taken from the stem cell graft. The clonotype was recovered from a human donor who donated a stem cell graft to a child with congenital amegakaryocytic thrombocytopenia. This chain uses TRBV5-1 with TRBJ2-1; D gene unclear. CDR3 residues: CASSSTMLSYNEQFF. For the CDR3, the DNA is TGTGCCAGCAGCTCGACGATGCTCTCCTACAATGAGCAGTTCTTC.